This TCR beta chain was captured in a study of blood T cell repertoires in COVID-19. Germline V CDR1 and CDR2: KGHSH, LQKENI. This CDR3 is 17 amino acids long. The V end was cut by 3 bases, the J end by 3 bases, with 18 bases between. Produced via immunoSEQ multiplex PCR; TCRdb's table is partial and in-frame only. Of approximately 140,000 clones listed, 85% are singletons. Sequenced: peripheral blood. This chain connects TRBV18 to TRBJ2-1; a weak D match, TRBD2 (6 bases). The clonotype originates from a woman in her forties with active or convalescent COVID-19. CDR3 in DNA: TGTGCCAGCTCACCCCGCGGGGACCCCACCGTCTACAATGAGCAGTTCTTC. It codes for CASSPRGDPTVYNEQFF.